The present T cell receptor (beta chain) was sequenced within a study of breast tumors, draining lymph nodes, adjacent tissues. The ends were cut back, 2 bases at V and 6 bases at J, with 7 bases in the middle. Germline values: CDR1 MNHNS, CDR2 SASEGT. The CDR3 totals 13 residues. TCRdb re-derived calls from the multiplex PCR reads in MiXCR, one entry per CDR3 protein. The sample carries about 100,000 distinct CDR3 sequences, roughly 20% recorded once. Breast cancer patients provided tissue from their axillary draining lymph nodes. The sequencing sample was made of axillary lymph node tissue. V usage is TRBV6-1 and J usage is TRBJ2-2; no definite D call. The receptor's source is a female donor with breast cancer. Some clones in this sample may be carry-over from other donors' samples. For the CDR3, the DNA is TGTGCCAGCAGTGAAAGTTATCCCGGGGAGCTGTTTTTT. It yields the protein CASSESYPGELFF.